This T cell receptor beta chain was observed in a study of T cells after yellow fever vaccination. This clonotype was detected ten times or more. Via MiXCR, TCRdb re-called the 5' RACE reads, giving one row per CDR3 protein. The sample comprises tens of thousands of distinct CDR3 sequences, almost 8% of which are singletons, and about 40% rests with the top ten. Per the germline V gene, CDR1 is DFQATT and CDR2 is SNEGSKA (reference sequence). The CDR3 contains 15 residues. The germline V and J ends were trimmed by 1 base and 0 bases, with 10 bases remaining between them. The chain recombines TRBV20-1 with TRBJ2-1; no clear D gene. Sequences were derived from CD8+ T cells sorted from PBMCs, sampled on the day of the yellow fever booster vaccination. This clonotype was sampled from a man aged 25-45 years who received the YFV17D yellow fever vaccine. This CDR3 reads CSARVGKSSYNEQFF. As DNA, the CDR3 is TGCAGTGCTAGAGTGGGGAAGAGCTCCTACAATGAGCAGTTCTTC.